This T cell receptor (beta chain) was sequenced for a study of blood T cell repertoires in COVID-19. V lost 3 bases and J 1 base, leaving 21 bases between the germline ends. This CDR3 region has 18 residues. Germline CDR1 is SGDLS and CDR2 is YYNGEE. Some clones are missing from TCRdb's copy, which holds only in-frame ones; the method was immunoSEQ multiplex PCR. The table shows about 290,000 clones, with approximately 88% occurring only once. The sequencing input was peripheral blood. This chain uses TRBV9 with TRBJ2-3; D remains ambiguous. The source of this sequence is a woman between 35 and 50 years old who had recovered from COVID-19. The CDR3 is CASSAPSGPRSGTDTQYF. The CDR3 region has the DNA TGTGCCAGCAGCGCCCCTTCGGGTCCCCGGTCGGGCACAGATACGCAGTATTTT.